Presented here are 26 T cell receptor beta chains from one specimen sequenced in a study of T cells in localized non-small cell lung cancer. Some clones are missing from TCRdb's copy, which holds only in-frame ones; the method was immunoSEQ multiplex PCR. In the table there are roughly 34,000 clones, 75% to 90% of which are singletons. The sequenced sample was peripheral blood mononuclear cells, obtained before any cancer treatment. These receptors were collected from a man between 40 and 70 years old with stage III lung adenocarcinoma.

The V call is TRBV7-8, the J call TRBJ2-5, with D possibly being TRBD1 (5 bases). This CDR3 spans 14 amino acids. Germline values: CDR1 SGHVS, CDR2 FQNEAQ. V was clipped by 2 bases and J by 3 bases, with 10 bases between them. The CDR3 DNA reads as TGTGCCAGCAGCTTATTGTCCAGGGAAGAGACCCAGTACTTC. This gives the protein CASSLLSREETQYF.

The chain joins TRBV2 to TRBJ2-5; D gene ambiguous. Trimming removed 4 bases from V and 3 bases from J, with 15 bases in between. Germline V gene data show CDR1 as SNHLY and CDR2 as FYNNEI. CDR3 length: 15 residues. CDR3 in DNA: TGTGCCAGCAGTGGCTTGTGGGGTGGAGAAGAGACCCAGTACTTC. Protein product: CASSGLWGGEETQYF.

The chain uses TRBV2 and TRBJ2-1, with D possibly TRBD1 on 5 matching bases. Germline V gene data show CDR1 as SNHLY and CDR2 as FYNNEI. V was trimmed by 6 bases and J by 0 bases, leaving 9 bases between them. The CDR3 is made up of 14 amino acids. CDR3 in amino acids: CASRQASSYNEQFF. The CDR3 coding sequence is TGTGCCAGCAGACAGGCGTCCTCCTACAATGAGCAGTTCTTC. The whole variable domain, filled in from reference TRBV2 and TRBJ2-1, reads EPEVTQTPSHQVTQMGQEVILRCVPISNHLYFYWYRQILGQKVEFLVSFYNNEISEKSEIFDDQFSVERPDGSNFTLKIRSTKLEDSAMYFCASRQASSYNEQFFGPGTRLTVL.

J is TRBJ2-5 and V is TRBV18; D gene unclear. Trimming stripped 3 bases from V and 2 bases from J, with 10 bases between. In germline, CDR1 is KGHSH, CDR2 LQKENI. The CDR3 totals 14 residues. The CDR3 here is CASSPAWAQETQYF. CDR3 in DNA: TGTGCCAGCTCACCCGCGTGGGCACAAGAGACCCAGTACTTC.

This clone came up once. The rearrangement joins TRBV10-3 to TRBJ1-1; no definite D call. The CDR3 totals 15 residues. V was trimmed by 0 bases and J by 0 bases, leaving 8 bases between them. The germline V gene has CDR1 ENHRY and CDR2 SYGVKD. As DNA, the CDR3 is TGTGCCATCAGTGAGTCCCAGGATCTGAACACTGAAGCTTTCTTT. It encodes CAISESQDLNTEAFF.

The chain combines TRBV7-9 with TRBJ1-4; no firm D call. V gave up 11 bases and J gave up 4 bases, with 17 bases separating them. Germline V gives CDR1 SEHNR, CDR2 FQNEAQ (reference sequence). This CDR3 region has 14 residues. The DNA of the CDR3 is TGTGCCTTCGGTCCGGGAGCAAGTAATGAAAAACTGTTTTTT. It translates to CAFGPGASNEKLFF. Full variable domain (missing parts from reference TRBV7-9 and TRBJ1-4): DTGVSQNPRHKITKRGQNVTFRCDPISEHNRLYWYRQTLGQGPEFLTYFQNEAQLEKSRLLSDRFSAERPKGSFSTLEIQRTEQGDSAMYLCAFGPGASNEKLFFGSGTQLSVL.

This chain uses TRBV2 with TRBJ1-4; D may be TRBD1 (5 bases). V was clipped by 6 bases and J by 7 bases, with 12 bases between them. Germline CDR1 and CDR2: SNHLY and FYNNEI. This CDR3 spans 13 amino acids. CDR3 protein: CASSPFGGEKLFF. Here the CDR3 DNA reads TGTGCCAGCAGCCCTTTTGGGGGTGAAAAACTGTTTTTT.

The genes are TRBV7-2 and TRBJ2-2, with 7 bases identical to TRBD1. With 5 bases clipped from V and 4 bases from J, the junction kept 7 bases outside the gene matches. Germline V gene lookup returns CDR1 SGHTA and CDR2 FQGNSA. CDR3 length equals 15 residues. Here the CDR3 DNA reads TGTGCCAGCAGCCCGGGACAGAGTAGCACCGGGGAGCTGTTTTTT. Its translation: CASSPGQSSTGELFF.

The chain uses TRBV10-3 and TRBJ2-6, with D tentatively TRBD1 (6 bases). V lost 4 bases and J 1 base, leaving 17 bases between the germline ends. Germline V CDR1 and CDR2: ENHRY, SYGVKD. The CDR3 is 18 residues long. CDR3 sequence reads: CAISGAGDTVSGANVLTF. DNA of the CDR3: TGTGCCATCAGTGGCGCAGGGGATACTGTGTCTGGGGCCAACGTCCTGACTTTC.

The CDR3 loop reads CASSSDFFMVETQYF. The CDR3, as DNA: TGTGCCAGCAGCTCCGACTTCTTCATGGTGGAGACCCAGTACTTC. The chain recombines TRBV14 with TRBJ2-5; D uncertain. This CDR3 has 15 residues. Germline V gene lookup returns CDR1 SGHDN and CDR2 FVKESK. Trimming stripped 5 bases from V and 5 bases from J, with 18 bases between.

This clone was seen once. The chain joins TRBV5-1 to TRBJ2-2; TRBD1 might be the D (5 bases). Germline CDR1 reads SGHRS; CDR2 reads YFSETQ. Trimming took 0 bases from V and 6 from J, leaving 12 bases between them. This CDR3 spans 15 amino acids. The CDR3 region is CASSLDRPGSGELFF. CDR3 in DNA: TGCGCCAGCAGCTTGGACAGACCAGGGTCCGGGGAGCTGTTTTTT.

The rearrangement uses TRBV28 and TRBJ2-7, with D possibly TRBD2 on 5 matching bases. This CDR3 contains 13 residues. Looked up from germline, CDR1 is MDHEN and CDR2 is SYDVKM. V lost 3 bases and J lost 6, with 12 bases in between. The CDR3 DNA follows: TGTGCCAGCAGTTTTCGGGGTCCCTCCGAGCAGTACTTC. Translated: CASSFRGPSEQYF.

This clone has only one observation. This chain links TRBV20-1 with TRBJ1-1; D possibly corresponds to TRBD1 (6 bases). The CDR3 length is 11 residues. V lost 5 bases and J 6 bases, leaving 10 bases between the germline ends. Looked up from germline, CDR1 is DFQATT and CDR2 is SNEGSKA (reference sequence). Written as DNA, the CDR3 is TGCAGTGCTGGGCGGACAGCTGAAGCTTTCTTT. Translated, it gives CSAGRTAEAFF.

This clone was picked up one time. V usage is TRBV28 and J usage is TRBJ1-5; 7 nucleotides line up with TRBD1. V trimming: 3 bases; J trimming: 4 bases; junction bases outside the gene matches: 6. The V gene's germline CDR1 is MDHEN and CDR2 SYDVKM. The CDR3 loop spans 15 amino acids. CDR3 nucleotide sequence: TGTGCCAGCAGTTTCGCGGACAGGAGAAATCAGCCCCAGCATTTT. This gives the protein CASSFADRRNQPQHF.

DNA for the CDR3: TGTGCCAGCAGCCTAGAGGAGGGGGGTGATTCCACAGATACGCAGTATTTT. This gives the protein CASSLEEGGDSTDTQYF. The V and J genes are TRBV11-1 and TRBJ2-3; D may correspond to TRBD1 or TRBD2 (6 bases each). This CDR3 region has 17 residues. V lost 5 bases and J lost 2, with 20 bases in between. Germline CDR1 is SGHAT and CDR2 is FQDESV (reference sequence). Full variable domain (rest looked up from reference TRBV11-1 and TRBJ2-3): EAEVAQSPRYKITEKSQAVAFWCDPISGHATLYWYRQILGQGPELLVQFQDESVVDDSQLPKDRFSAERLKGVDSTLKIQPAELGDSAMYLCASSLEEGGDSTDTQYFGPGTRLTVL.

This rearrangement joins TRBV19 to TRBJ2-1; 11 bases agree with TRBD2. V lost 6 bases, J lost 6 bases, and 7 bases stayed unmatched. Looked up from germline, CDR1 is LNHDA and CDR2 is SQIVND (reference sequence). CDR3 size: 15 residues. CDR3 DNA: TGTGCCAGTAGCCTACTAGCGGGGGTATTCAATGAGCAGTTCTTC. Protein sequence: CASSLLAGVFNEQFF.

The count of this clone is one. Here the CDR3 DNA reads TGTGCCGCACGGGGGCCCACAGATACGCAGTATTTT. Its translation is CAARGPTDTQYF. The V and J genes are TRBV7-9 and TRBJ2-3; D is tentatively TRBD1 or TRBD2 (6 bases each). V lost 11 bases, J lost 2 bases, and 11 bases lay in between. The CDR3 length is 12 residues. The V gene's germline CDR1 is SEHNR and CDR2 FQNEAQ (reference sequence). The variable domain in full, completed from reference TRBV7-9 and TRBJ2-3, reads DTGVSQNPRHKITKRGQNVTFRCDPISEHNRLYWYRQTLGQGPEFLTYFQNEAQLEKSRLLSDRFSAERPKGSFSTLEIQRTEQGDSAMYLCAARGPTDTQYFGPGTRLTVL.

This clone came up once. The chain links TRBV2 to TRBJ2-7; 8 nucleotides align to TRBD1. Losses at the gene ends were 6 bases for V and 3 bases for J; bases not matched to a gene: 7. The CDR3 is 14 residues long. Germline V CDR1 and CDR2: SNHLY, FYNNEI. The CDR3 loop reads CASRWAGQGYEQYF. CDR3 nucleotide sequence: TGTGCCAGCAGGTGGGCAGGACAGGGCTACGAGCAGTACTTC.

This clone was picked up a small number of times. The chain combines TRBV6-4 with TRBJ1-2; D is possibly TRBD1 (5 bases). The V end lost 8 bases, the J end lost 6 bases, and 25 bases lay between the germline ends. The CDR3 covers 16 residues. Germline lookup yields CDR1 MRHNA and CDR2 SNTAGT. The CDR3 loop is CASQGGPRVFLDGYTF. The CDR3 bases are TGTGCCAGCCAGGGTGGGCCACGTGTGTTCCTAGATGGCTACACCTTC.

Here the CDR3 reads CASREKDRGWSNEQFF. CDR3 bases: TGTGCCAGCAGGGAAAAGGACAGGGGTTGGAGTAATGAGCAGTTCTTC. This chain connects TRBV5-4 to TRBJ2-1, with 9 nucleotides matching TRBD1. V lost 5 bases and J lost 7; bases outside the gene matches: 13. From germline, CDR1 is SGHNT and CDR2 YYREEE (reference sequence). The CDR3 consists of 16 residues.

The chain carries TRBV7-2 and TRBJ1-5, with a tentative D call TRBD1 (6 bases). In germline, CDR1 is SGHTA, CDR2 FQGNSA. Trimming cost V 8 bases and J 0 bases, with 17 bases left between them. The CDR3 spans 16 residues. The CDR3 DNA follows: TGTGCCAGCGAAATTCAGGGGACTTATAGCAATCAGCCCCAGCATTTT. It specifies CASEIQGTYSNQPQHF. The variable domain in full, with the rest retrieved from reference TRBV7-2 and TRBJ1-5, is GAGVSQSPSNKVTEKGKDVELRCDPISGHTALYWYRQSLGQGLEFLIYFQGNSAPDKSGLPSDRFSAERTGGSVSTLTIQRTQQEDSAVYLCASEIQGTYSNQPQHFGDGTRLSIL.

The chain joins TRBV7-9 to TRBJ1-4; D is perhaps TRBD1 (6 bases). V shed 5 bases and J shed 0 bases, with 13 bases lying between them. Per the germline V gene, CDR1 is SEHNR and CDR2 is FQNEAQ (reference sequence). This CDR3 has 16 amino acids. This chain's CDR3 is CASSPRQVATNEKLFF. CDR3 DNA: TGTGCCAGCAGCCCTCGACAGGTAGCAACTAATGAAAAACTGTTTTTT.

The DNA of the CDR3 is TGTGCCATTACTAGCGGGGGGGCTAGCAATGAGCAGTTCTTC. Translation gives CAITSGGASNEQFF. J is TRBJ2-1 and V is TRBV10-3; 13 bases fit TRBD2. From germline, CDR1 is ENHRY and CDR2 SYGVKD. The CDR3 loop spans 14 amino acids. V gave up 9 bases and J gave up 6 bases; unmatched junction bases: 5.

The chain is built from TRBV14 and TRBJ2-7, with TRBD2 as a possible D gene (5 bases). There are 14 residues in the CDR3. The V gene's germline CDR1 is SGHDN and CDR2 FVKESK. Trimming removed 0 bases at V and 1 base at J, with 7 bases between. The CDR3 region is CASSQDGISYEQYF. In nucleotides, the CDR3 is TGTGCCAGCAGCCAAGACGGGATATCCTACGAGCAGTACTTC. Using reference TRBV14 and TRBJ2-7 for the parts outside the CDR3, the full variable domain is EAGVTQFPSHSVIEKGQTVTLRCDPISGHDNLYWYRRVMGKEIKFLLHFVKESKQDESGMPNNRFLAERTGGTYSTLKVQPAELEDSGVYFCASSQDGISYEQYFGPGTRLTVT.

This clone was observed a handful of times. The J gene is TRBJ2-2, the V gene TRBV7-2; D unresolved. This CDR3 is 14 amino acids long. Germline values: CDR1 SGHTA, CDR2 FQGNSA. The V end was cut by 0 bases, the J end by 5 bases, with 7 bases between. CDR3 sequence (DNA): TGTGCCAGCAGCTTAGCTTCTACTACCGGGGAGCTGTTTTTT. This sequence encodes CASSLASTTGELFF. Supplemented by reference TRBV7-2 and TRBJ2-2, the full variable domain reads GAGVSQSPSNKVTEKGKDVELRCDPISGHTALYWYRQSLGQGLEFLIYFQGNSAPDKSGLPSDRFSAERTGGSVSTLTIQRTQQEDSAVYLCASSLASTTGELFFGEGSRLTVL.

The V call is TRBV7-9, the J call TRBJ2-5; 8 bases map to TRBD2. J gave up 5 bases and V 5 bases, and 10 bases lay outside the gene matches. CDR1 is SEHNR, CDR2 FQNEAQ, per germline (reference sequence). The CDR3 has 15 residues. CDR3 amino acids: CASSPNGGGWETQYF. The CDR3 nucleotides read TGTGCCAGCAGCCCCAACGGCGGGGGGTGGGAGACCCAGTACTTC. Supplemented by reference TRBV7-9 and TRBJ2-5, the full variable domain reads DTGVSQNPRHKITKRGQNVTFRCDPISEHNRLYWYRQTLGQGPEFLTYFQNEAQLEKSRLLSDRFSAERPKGSFSTLEIQRTEQGDSAMYLCASSPNGGGWETQYFGPGTRLLVL.